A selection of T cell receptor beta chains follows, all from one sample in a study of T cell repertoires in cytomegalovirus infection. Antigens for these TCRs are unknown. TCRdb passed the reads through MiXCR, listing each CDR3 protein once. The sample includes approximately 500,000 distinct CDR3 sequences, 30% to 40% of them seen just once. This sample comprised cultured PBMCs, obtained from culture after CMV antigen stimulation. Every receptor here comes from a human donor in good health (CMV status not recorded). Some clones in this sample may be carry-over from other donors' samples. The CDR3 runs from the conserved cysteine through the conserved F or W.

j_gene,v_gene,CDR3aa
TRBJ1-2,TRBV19,CASSIGGQGTGGYTF
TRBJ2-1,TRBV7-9,CASSLESGLVGDEQFF
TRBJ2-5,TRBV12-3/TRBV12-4,CASSFGTSGGTQYF
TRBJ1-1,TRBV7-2,CASSSYRGTANTEAFF
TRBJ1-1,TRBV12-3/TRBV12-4,CASSRSGGYTEAFF
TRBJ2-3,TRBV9,CASSLAGGAADTQYF
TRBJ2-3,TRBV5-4,CASSLPGLSTDTQYF
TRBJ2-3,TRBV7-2,CASSQSGAPPDTQYF
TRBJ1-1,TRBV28,CASSYRGGDTEAFF
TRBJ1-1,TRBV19,CASSLRTDPGPAFF
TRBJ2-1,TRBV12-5,CASGLGLAGSYNEQFF
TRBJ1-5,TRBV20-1,CSARFRLGASNQPQHF
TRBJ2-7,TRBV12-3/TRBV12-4,CASSLLQGYEQYF
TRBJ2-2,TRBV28,CASSGEGSADTGELFF
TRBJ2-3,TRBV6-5,CASRSLVGQGTDTQYF
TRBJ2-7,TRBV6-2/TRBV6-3,CASSYGGTLSFEQYF
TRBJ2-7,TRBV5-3,CASSLPGASSYEQYF
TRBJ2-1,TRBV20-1,CSARVPGGNEQFF
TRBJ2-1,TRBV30,CAWSPGRLAGEGEQFF
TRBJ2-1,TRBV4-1,CASSHAKGGLAGPWQFF
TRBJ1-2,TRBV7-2,CASSSRGRGYTF
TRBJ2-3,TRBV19,CASSGGQTSGSTDTQYF
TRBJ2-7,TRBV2,CASRRGEEQYF
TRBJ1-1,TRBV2,CASSDRRTEAFF
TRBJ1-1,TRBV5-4,CASSDFRRANTEAFF
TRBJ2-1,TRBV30,CAWSLGFTSYNEQFF
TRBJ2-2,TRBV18,CASPSGGAPTGELFF
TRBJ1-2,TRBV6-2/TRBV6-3,CASYQGYEGYTF
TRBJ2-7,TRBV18,CASSNSPGPSFLEQYF
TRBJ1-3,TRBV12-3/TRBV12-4,CASSFTSRSGNTIYF
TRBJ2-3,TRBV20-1,CSATGGLPAKDTQYF
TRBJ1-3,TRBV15,CATSRVETQGRTGNTIYF
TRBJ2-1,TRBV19,CASSIDLEISEQFF
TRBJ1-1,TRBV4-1,CASSNPAGGNTEAFF
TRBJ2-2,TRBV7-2,CASSHRLAGHTGELFF
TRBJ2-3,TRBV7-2,CASRAGGFTDTQYF
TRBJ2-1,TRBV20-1,CSARISILAKPYNEQFF
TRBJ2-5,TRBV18,CASSPPSLAGGETQYF
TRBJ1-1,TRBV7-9,CASSSQDKNTEAFF
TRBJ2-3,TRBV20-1,CSASRRTSGTDTQYF
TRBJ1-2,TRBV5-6,CASSFLQGAMGPGGYTF
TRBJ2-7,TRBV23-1,CASSQANGVAEQYF
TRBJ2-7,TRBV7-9,CASSPLSSYEQYF
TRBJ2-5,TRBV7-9,CASSLIGGEETQYF
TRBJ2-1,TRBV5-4,CASSPGTRPYNEQFF
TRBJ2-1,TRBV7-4,CASITSGTPNEQFF
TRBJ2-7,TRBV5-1,CASSIITSGYYEQYF
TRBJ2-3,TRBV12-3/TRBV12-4,CASGGSTDTQYF
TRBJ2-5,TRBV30,CAWSSTGGALRETQYF
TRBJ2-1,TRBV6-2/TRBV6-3,CASRPSGEQFF
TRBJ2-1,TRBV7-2,CASSLVGRLNEQFF
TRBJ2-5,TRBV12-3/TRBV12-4,CASSRLVVETQYF
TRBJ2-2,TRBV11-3,CASSLEDRLAPGTGELFF
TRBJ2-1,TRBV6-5,CASSFSAGVGLGEQFF
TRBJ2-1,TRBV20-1,CSAAGTSGYNEQFF
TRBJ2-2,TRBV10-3,CAISGGLAVNTGELFF
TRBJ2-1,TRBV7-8,CASSLARGLAATLEQFF
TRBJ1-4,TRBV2,CASDRDIGEKLFF
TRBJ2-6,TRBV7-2,CASSLPAGRSGANVLTF